This T cell receptor (beta chain) appears in the sequencing data of a study of blood T cell repertoires in COVID-19. Study at large: Acute and convalescent COVID-19 samples came from the United States, Italy and Spain. PBMCs, B-cell-depleted T cells, or T cells provided the cDNA or gDNA that made up the material.

The table came from immunoSEQ multiplex PCR; TCRdb's copy has only in-frame clones and leaves some out. The sample lists roughly 180,000 clones, about 86% occurring once. This CDR3 comprises 11 residues. After removal of 6 bases from V and 10 bases from J, the junction contained 3 bases not matched to a gene. Germline CDR1 is MNHNY and CDR2 is SVGAGI (reference sequence). The sample holds a few counts of this clone. The chain joins TRBV6-6 to TRBJ2-1; 7 bases are shared with TRBD2. The origin of this receptor is a woman in her 30s with active or convalescent COVID-19. The sequenced sample was peripheral blood. The CDR3 bases are TGTGCCAGCAGACGGCGGGAGGAGCAGTTCTTC. It translates to CASRRREEQFF.